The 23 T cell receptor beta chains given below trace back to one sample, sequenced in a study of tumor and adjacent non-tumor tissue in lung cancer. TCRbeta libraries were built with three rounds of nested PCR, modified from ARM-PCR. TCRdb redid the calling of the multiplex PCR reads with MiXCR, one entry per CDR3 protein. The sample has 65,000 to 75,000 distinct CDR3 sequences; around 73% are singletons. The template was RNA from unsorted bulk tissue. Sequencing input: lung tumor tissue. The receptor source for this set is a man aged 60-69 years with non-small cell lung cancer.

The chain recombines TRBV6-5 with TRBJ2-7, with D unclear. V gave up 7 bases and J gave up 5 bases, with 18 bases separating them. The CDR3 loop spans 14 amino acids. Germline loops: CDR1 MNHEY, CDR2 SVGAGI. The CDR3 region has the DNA TGTGCCAGCACCCTGGGAAGGTCCTCGAACGAGCAGTACTTC. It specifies CASTLGRSSNEQYF.

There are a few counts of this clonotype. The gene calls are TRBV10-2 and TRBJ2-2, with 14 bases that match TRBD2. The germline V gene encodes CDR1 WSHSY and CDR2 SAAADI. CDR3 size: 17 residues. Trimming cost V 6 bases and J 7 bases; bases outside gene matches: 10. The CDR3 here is CASRAGTSGSPIGELFF. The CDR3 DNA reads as TGCGCCAGCAGAGCCGGGACTAGCGGGAGCCCCATCGGGGAGCTGTTTTTT.

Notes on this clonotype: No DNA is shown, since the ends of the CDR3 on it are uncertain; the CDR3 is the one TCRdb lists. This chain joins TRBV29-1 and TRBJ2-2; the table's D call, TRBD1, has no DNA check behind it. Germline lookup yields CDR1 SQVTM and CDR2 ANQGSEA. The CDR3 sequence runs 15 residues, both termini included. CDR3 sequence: CSVSLVGPGTGELSF.

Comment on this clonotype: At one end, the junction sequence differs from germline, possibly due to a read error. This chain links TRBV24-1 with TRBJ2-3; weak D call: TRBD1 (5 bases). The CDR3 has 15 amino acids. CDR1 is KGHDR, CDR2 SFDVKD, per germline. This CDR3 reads CATSEMRGPTDTLYF. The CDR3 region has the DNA TGTGCCACCAGTGAGATGAGAGGCCCGACAGATACGCTGTATTTT.

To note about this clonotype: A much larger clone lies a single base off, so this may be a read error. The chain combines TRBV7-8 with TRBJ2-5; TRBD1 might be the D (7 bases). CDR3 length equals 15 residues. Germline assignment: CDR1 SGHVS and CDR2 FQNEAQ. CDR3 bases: TGTGCCAACAGCTTAGGCATCAGGGGGGAAGAGACCCAGTACTTC. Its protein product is CANSLGIRGEETQYF.

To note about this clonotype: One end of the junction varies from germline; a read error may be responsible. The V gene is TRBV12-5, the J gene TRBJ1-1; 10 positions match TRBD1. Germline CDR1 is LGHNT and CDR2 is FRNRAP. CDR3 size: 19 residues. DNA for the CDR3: TGTGCTAGTGGTTTGGAGAGGTCGGGACAGGGGACCCCGGACACTGAAGTTTTCTTT. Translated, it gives CASGLERSGQGTPDTEVFF.

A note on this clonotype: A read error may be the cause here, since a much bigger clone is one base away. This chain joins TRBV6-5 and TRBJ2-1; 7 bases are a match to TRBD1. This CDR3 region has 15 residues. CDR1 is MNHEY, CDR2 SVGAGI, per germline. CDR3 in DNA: TGTGTCAGCAGCTTAAGACAGGGCTCATACAATGAGCAGTTCTTC. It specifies CVSSLRQGSYNEQFF.

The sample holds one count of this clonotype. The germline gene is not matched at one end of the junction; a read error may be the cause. CDR3 sequence: CASIGSSTVTQYF. The CDR3, as DNA: TGTGCCTCTATCGGGAGTAGCACAGTTACGCAGTATTTT. The chain has TRBV6-2 or TRBV6-3 and TRBJ2-3; TRBD2 might be the D (6 bases). This CDR3 spans 13 amino acids. Germline V gene lookup returns CDR1 MNHEY and CDR2 SVGEGT.

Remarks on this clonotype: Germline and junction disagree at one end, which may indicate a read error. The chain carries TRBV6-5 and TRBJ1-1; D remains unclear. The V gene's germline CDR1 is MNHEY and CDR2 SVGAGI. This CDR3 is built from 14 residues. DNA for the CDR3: TGTGCCAGCAGTTACTCGATCCGGAACACTGAAGCTTCCTTT. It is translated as CASSYSIRNTEASF.

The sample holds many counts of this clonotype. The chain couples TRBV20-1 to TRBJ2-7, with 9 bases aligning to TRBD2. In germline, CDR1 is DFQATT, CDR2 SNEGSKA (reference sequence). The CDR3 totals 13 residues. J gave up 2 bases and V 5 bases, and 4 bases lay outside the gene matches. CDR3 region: CSALAGDTYEQYF. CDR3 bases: TGCAGTGCTTTAGCGGGAGATACCTACGAGCAGTACTTC.

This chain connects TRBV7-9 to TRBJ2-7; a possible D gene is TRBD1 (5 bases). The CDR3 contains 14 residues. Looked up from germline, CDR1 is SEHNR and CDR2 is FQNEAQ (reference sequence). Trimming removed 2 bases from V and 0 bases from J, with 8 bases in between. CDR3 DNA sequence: TGTGCCAGCAGCTTACCAGGGTACTCCTACGAGCAGTACTTC. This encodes CASSLPGYSYEQYF.

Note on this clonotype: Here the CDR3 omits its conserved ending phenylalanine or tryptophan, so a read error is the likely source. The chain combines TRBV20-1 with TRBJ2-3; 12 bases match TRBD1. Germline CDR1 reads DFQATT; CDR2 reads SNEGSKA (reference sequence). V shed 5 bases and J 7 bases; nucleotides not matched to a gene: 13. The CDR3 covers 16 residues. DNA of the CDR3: TGCAGTGCTCGACCACCGGGACAGGGGGCGCACAATACGCAGTATTCC. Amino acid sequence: CSARPPGQGAHNTQYS.

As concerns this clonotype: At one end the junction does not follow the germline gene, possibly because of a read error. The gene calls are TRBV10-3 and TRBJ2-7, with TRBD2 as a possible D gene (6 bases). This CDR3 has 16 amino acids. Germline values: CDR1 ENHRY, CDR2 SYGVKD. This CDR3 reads CAISEPGRGSTYEEYF. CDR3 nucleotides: TGTGCCATCAGCGAACCCGGGAGAGGTTCAACCTACGAGGAGTACTTC.

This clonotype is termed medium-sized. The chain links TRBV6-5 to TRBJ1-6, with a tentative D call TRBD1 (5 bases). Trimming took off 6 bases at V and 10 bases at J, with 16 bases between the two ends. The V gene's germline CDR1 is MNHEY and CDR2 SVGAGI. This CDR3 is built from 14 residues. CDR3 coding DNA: TGTGCCAGCAGCCAAGAACGGGGGTACTCACCCCTCCACTTT. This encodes CASSQERGYSPLHF.

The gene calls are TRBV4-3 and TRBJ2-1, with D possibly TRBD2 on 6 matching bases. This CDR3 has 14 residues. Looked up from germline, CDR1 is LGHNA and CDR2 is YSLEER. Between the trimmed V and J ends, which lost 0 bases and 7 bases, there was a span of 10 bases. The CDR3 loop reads CASSQDLEGNEQFF. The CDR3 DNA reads TGCGCCAGCAGCCAAGATTTGGAGGGGAATGAGCAGTTCTTC.

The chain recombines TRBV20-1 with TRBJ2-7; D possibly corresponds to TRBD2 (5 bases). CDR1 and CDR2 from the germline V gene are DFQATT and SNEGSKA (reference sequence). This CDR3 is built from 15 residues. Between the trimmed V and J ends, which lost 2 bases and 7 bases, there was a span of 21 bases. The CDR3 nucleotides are TGCAGTGCTAGAAAAGGACTGGCTAGAGGACGAGAGCAGTACTTC. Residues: CSARKGLARGREQYF.

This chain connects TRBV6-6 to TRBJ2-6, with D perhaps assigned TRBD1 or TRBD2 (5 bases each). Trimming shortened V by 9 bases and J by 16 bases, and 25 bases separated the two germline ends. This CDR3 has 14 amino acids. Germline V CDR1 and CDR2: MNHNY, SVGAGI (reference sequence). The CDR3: CARGAGNGAKVLTF. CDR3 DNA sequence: TGTGCCAGAGGGGCAGGGAACGGGGCAAAAGTACTGACTTTC.

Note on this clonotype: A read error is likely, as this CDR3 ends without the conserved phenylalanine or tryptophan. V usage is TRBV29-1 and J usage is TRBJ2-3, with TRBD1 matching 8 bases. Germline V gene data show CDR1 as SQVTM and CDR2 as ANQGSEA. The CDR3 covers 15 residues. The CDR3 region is CSAQTGAGSTDTQYL. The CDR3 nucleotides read TGCAGTGCCCAGACAGGGGCGGGTAGCACAGATACGCAGTATTTA.

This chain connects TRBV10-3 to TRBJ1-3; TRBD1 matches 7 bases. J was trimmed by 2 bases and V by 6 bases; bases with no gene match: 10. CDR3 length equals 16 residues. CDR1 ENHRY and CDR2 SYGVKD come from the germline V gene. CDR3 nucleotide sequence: TGTGCCATCAGACTCTCTGAACAGGGGACTGGAAACACCATATATTTT. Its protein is CAIRLSEQGTGNTIYF.

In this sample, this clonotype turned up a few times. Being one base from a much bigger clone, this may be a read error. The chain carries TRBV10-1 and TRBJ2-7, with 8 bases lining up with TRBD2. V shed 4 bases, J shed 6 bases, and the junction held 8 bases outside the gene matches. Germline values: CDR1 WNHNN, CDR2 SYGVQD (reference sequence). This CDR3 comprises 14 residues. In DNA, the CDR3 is TGCGCCAGCAGTGGACTAGCGAGACTGAGCGAGCAGTACTTC. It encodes CASSGLARLSEQYF.

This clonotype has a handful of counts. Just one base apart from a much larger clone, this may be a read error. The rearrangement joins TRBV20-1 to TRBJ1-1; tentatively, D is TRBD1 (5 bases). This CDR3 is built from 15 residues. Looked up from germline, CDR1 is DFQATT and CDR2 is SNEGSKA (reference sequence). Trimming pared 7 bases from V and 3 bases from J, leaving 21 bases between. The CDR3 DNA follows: TGCAGTGTTAGGGGCCGGACGGGAGTCGACACTGAAGCTTTCTTT. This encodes CSVRGRTGVDTEAFF.

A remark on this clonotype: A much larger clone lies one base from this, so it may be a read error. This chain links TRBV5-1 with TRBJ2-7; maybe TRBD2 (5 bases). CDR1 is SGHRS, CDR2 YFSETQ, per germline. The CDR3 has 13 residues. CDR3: CAGSGGSSYEQYF. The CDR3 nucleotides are TGCGCCGGCAGCGGCGGTAGCTCCTACGAGCAGTACTTC.

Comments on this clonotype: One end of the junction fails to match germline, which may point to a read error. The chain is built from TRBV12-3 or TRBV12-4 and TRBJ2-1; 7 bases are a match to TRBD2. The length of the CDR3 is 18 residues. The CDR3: CASSFRTRGRSYCNEQFF. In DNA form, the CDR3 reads TGTGCCAGTAGTTTCAGGACTAGGGGTCGGAGTTACTGCAATGAGCAGTTCTTC.